These T cell receptor beta chains were read from a single sample in a study of shared clonotypes between healthy human individuals. Method: immunoSEQ multiplex PCR; TCRdb's copy keeps in-frame clones and lacks some. The table lists 630,000 or so clones, nearly 98% of them singletons. Source material: naive CD8+ T cells sorted from blood. Every receptor here comes from a man aged 25-45 years in good health. Both conserved end residues are part of each CDR3. D genes are given only for firm matches. A row's size may be missing; if present it is once, few, many or a size class.

CDR3 DNA,CDR3 protein,D gene,J gene,V gene,clone size
TGCAGCGTTGATGGCGGGATAACCTACAATGAGCAGTTCTTC,CSVDGGITYNEQFF,-,TRBJ2-1,TRBV29-1,-
TGCACCAGCAGCCATTCTACGGGTAGCGGGTGCTCCTACAATGAGCAGTTCTTC,CTSSHSTGSGCSYNEQFF,-,TRBJ2-1,TRBV1,few
TGTGCCAGCAGTTCGGGCACTGAAGCTTTCTTT,CASSSGTEAFF,-,TRBJ1-1,TRBV27,-
TGTGCCAGCAGGATAACTCCCGGGACAGGGGGGGACGAGCAGTACTTC,CASRITPGTGGDEQYF,TRBD1,TRBJ2-7,TRBV28,-
TGCGCCAGCAGCCAAGAGGAGGAGGGATCCTCCGGGACAAGGGCCTACGAGCAGTACTTC,CASSQEEEGSSGTRAYEQYF,-,TRBJ2-7,TRBV4-1,-
TGTGCCAGCAGCGACCGACAGGACCAAGAGACCCAGTACTTC,CASSDRQDQETQYF,-,TRBJ2-5,TRBV9,-
TGTGCCAGCAGCTTAGGGACTAGCGGATACAATGAGCAGTTCTTC,CASSLGTSGYNEQFF,TRBD2,TRBJ2-1,TRBV13,-
TGTGCCAGCAGCTTATGGACAGGACAGCCCCAGCATTTT,CASSLWTGQPQHF,TRBD1,TRBJ1-5,TRBV7-3,-
TGTGCCAGCAGTTCCCCCTACCGGGACAGGGGGAGCACCGGGGAGCTGTTTTTT,CASSSPYRDRGSTGELFF,TRBD1,TRBJ2-2,TRBV28,-
TGCAGTGCTAGGGCGAATGAGCAGTTCTTC,CSARANEQFF,-,TRBJ2-1,TRBV20-1,-
TGTGCCAGTAGTAAGGTCGGGGAGCTGTTTTTT,CASSKVGELFF,-,TRBJ2-2,TRBV19,-
TGTGCCAGCAGCGCACAGGCTCAGCCCCAGCATTTT,CASSAQAQPQHF,-,TRBJ1-5,TRBV5-6,-
TGCGCCAGCAGCCAAGGCGCATCGTACGAGCAGTACTTC,CASSQGASYEQYF,-,TRBJ2-7,TRBV4-1,-
TGTGCCAGCAGTCCGGTGGGTGTCCTCGGGATAGGACGGTACGAGCAGTACTTC,CASSPVGVLGIGRYEQYF,-,TRBJ2-7,TRBV27,-
TGCGCCAGCAGCTTGGAGTCAGGGAGAGGAGCTTTCTTT,CASSLESGRGAFF,-,TRBJ1-1,TRBV5-1,-
TGTGCCAGCAGCGTAACAGGGAACACTGAAGCTTTCTTT,CASSVTGNTEAFF,-,TRBJ1-1,TRBV9,-